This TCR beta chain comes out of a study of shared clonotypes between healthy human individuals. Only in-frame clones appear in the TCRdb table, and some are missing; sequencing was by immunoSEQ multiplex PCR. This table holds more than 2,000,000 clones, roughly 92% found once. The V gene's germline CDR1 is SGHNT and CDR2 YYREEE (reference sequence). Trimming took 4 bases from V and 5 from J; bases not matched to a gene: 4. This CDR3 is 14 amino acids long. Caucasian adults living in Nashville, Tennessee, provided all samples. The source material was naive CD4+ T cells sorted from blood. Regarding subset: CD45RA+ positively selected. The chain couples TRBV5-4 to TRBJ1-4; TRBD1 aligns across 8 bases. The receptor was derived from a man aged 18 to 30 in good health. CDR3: CASSLGQENEKLFF. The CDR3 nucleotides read TGTGCCAGCAGCCTGGGACAGGAAAATGAAAAACTGTTTTTT.